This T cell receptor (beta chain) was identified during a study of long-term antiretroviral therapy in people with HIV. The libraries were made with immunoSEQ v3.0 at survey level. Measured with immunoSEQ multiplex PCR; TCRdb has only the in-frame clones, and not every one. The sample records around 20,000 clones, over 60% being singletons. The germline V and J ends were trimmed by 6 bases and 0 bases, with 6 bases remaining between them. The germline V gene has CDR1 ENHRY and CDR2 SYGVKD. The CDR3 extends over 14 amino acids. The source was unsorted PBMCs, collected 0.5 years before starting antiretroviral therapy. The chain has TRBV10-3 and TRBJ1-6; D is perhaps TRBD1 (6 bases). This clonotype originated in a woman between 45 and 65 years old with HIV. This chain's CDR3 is CAIRDSSYNSPLHF. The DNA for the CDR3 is TGTGCCATCAGGGACAGCTCCTATAATTCACCCCTCCACTTT.